The 4 T cell receptor beta chains in this list originate from one sample, sequenced in a study of T cell changes during pregnancy in multiple sclerosis. Measured with immunoSEQ multiplex PCR; TCRdb has only the in-frame clones, and not every one. Of 35,000 to 40,000 clones in the sample, approximately 89% were seen once. The source material was CD4+ T cells from peripheral blood mononuclear cells, sampled after pregnancy. Receptors were obtained from a female donor in good health, enrolled as a control in a pregnancy study.

This clone showed up just a few times. CDR3 protein: CASSVAGTGGNSPLHF. DNA for the CDR3: TGTGCCAGCAGCGTGGCCGGGACAGGGGGCAATTCACCCCTCCACTTT. The rearrangement links TRBV9 to TRBJ1-6; 12 positions match TRBD1. The CDR3 is made up of 16 amino acids. Germline-derived CDR1 and CDR2 are SGDLS and YYNGEE. V dropped 2 bases and J dropped 7; count of bases not matched to a gene: 4.

The V and J genes are TRBV7-9 and TRBJ2-2; 13 positions agree with TRBD2. J was trimmed by 1 base and V by 1 base; bases with no gene match: 6. The germline V gene encodes CDR1 SEHNR and CDR2 FQNEAQ (reference sequence). The CDR3 is 19 residues long. CDR3 nucleotides: TGTGCCAGCAGCTTAGGGCGACTAGCGGGGGGCAAGAACACCGGGGAGCTGTTTTTT. Amino acid sequence: CASSLGRLAGGKNTGELFF.

The chain joins TRBV19 to TRBJ1-4; D unclear. The CDR3 length is 14 residues. V dropped 7 bases and J dropped 7 bases, with 16 bases sitting between them. Germline V gives CDR1 LNHDA, CDR2 SQIVND (reference sequence). The CDR3 sequence is CASTQGGSGEKLFF. CDR3 sequence (DNA): TGTGCCAGTACCCAAGGAGGGTCTGGTGAAAAACTGTTTTTT.

The chain joins TRBV4-1 to TRBJ1-3; D might be TRBD1 (6 bases). Germline V CDR1 and CDR2: MGHRA, YSYEKL. The CDR3 loop spans 15 amino acids. V lost 6 bases, J lost 0 bases, and 12 bases lay in between. In nucleotides, the CDR3 is TGCGCCAGCAGTCCAGGGGCCCTCTCTGGAAACACCATATATTTT. Amino acids: CASSPGALSGNTIYF.